This T cell receptor (beta chain) was obtained from a study of vaccination effects on CD4 cells after COVID-19. Broader study findings: Convalescent patients in the study were few, and early post-infection timepoints were absent.

This table comes from immunoSEQ multiplex PCR, and its TCRdb copy is limited to in-frame clones, with some not included. The table lists about 66,000 clones, about 80% of them singletons. Before sequencing, viral peptide pools were used by the ViraFEST assay to expand antigen-specific CD4+ T cells. The culture ran for 10 days before CD4+ T cells were isolated. Participants received two doses of either the BNT162b2 or mRNA-1273 vaccine. Worth noting for this clone: Its antigen is unknown.

The length of the CDR3 is 19 residues. J gave up 2 bases and V 8 bases, and 15 bases lay outside the gene matches. The germline V gene has CDR1 SGHVS and CDR2 FQNEAQ. This chain uses TRBV7-8 with TRBJ2-6; TRBD1 matches at 10 bases. The TCR sequence derives from a human donor who received a COVID-19 vaccine. The sequenced sample was CD4+ T cells from PBMCs cultured with HCoV-OC43 spike peptides, obtained after COVID-19 vaccination. Subset specified: HCoV-OC43 spike overlapping peptide pool stimulation. The CDR3 sequence is CASCPPLRTGGAGANVLTF. The CDR3 coding sequence is TGTGCCAGCTGCCCCCCCCTCCGGACAGGGGGGGCTGGGGCCAACGTCCTGACTTTC.